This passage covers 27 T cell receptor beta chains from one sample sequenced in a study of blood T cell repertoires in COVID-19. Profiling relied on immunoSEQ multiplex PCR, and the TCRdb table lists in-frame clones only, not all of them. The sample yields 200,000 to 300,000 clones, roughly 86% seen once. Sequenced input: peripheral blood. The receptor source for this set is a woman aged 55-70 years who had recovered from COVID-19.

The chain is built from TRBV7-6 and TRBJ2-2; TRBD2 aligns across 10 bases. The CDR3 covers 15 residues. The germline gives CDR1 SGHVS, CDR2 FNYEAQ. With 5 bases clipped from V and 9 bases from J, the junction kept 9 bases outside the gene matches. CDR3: CASSLSGGAFRELFF. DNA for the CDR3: TGTGCCAGCAGCCTAAGCGGGGGGGCTTTCCGGGAGCTGTTTTTT.

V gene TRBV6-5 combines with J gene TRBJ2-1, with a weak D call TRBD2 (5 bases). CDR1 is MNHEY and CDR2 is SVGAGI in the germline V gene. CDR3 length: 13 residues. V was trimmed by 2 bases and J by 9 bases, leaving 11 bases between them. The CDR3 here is CASSYGLKGEQFF. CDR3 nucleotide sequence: TGTGCCAGCAGTTACGGACTTAAGGGTGAGCAGTTCTTC.

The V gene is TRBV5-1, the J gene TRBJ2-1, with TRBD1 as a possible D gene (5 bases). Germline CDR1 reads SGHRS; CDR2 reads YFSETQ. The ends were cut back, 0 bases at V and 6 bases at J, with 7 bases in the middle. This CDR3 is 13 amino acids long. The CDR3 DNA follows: TGCGCCAGCAGCTTGGGACAGAGCAATGAGCAGTTCTTC. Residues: CASSLGQSNEQFF.

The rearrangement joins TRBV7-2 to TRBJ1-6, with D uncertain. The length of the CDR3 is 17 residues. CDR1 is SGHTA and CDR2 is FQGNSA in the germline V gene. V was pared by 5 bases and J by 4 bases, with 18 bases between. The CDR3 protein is CASSHKQRSVYNSPLHF. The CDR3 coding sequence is TGTGCCAGCAGCCATAAGCAGAGGTCGGTTTATAATTCACCCCTCCACTTT.

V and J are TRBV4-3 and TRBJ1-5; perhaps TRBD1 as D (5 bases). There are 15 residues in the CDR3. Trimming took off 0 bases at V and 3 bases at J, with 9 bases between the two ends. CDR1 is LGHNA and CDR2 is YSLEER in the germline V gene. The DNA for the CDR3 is TGCGCCAGCAGCCAAGATTCAGGGAACAATCAGCCCCAGCATTTT. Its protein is CASSQDSGNNQPQHF.

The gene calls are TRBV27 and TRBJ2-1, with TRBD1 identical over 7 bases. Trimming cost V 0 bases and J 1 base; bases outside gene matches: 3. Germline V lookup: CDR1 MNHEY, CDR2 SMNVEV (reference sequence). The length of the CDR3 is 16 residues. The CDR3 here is CASSLSNRGSYNEQFF. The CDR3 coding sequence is TGTGCCAGCAGTTTATCGAACAGGGGATCCTACAATGAGCAGTTCTTC.

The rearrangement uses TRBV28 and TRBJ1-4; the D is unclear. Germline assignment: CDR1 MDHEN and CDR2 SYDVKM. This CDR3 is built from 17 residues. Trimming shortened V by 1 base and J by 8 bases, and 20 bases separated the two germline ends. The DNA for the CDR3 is TGTGCCAGCAGTTTATTCGGGGTAGGCAGCGTCAACGAAAAACTGTTTTTT. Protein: CASSLFGVGSVNEKLFF.

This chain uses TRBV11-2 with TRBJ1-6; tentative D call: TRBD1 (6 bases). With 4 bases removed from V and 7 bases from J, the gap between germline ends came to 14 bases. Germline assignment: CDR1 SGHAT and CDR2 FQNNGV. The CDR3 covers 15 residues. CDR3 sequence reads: CASSSQGRGNSPLHF. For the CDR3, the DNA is TGTGCCAGCAGCTCTCAGGGGAGAGGCAATTCACCCCTCCACTTT.

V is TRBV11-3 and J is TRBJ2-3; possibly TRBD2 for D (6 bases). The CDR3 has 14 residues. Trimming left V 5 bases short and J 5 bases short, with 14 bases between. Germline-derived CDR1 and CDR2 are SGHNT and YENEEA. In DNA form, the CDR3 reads TGTGCCAGCAGCCCAGGGACCGGGGGAGATACGCAGTATTTT. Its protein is CASSPGTGGDTQYF.

CDR3: CASSYPDRGGEKLFF. The DNA for the CDR3 is TGTGCCAGCAGTTATCCAGACAGGGGCGGTGAAAAACTGTTTTTT. V is TRBV6-9 and J is TRBJ1-4, with TRBD1 identical over 8 bases. Germline loops: CDR1 MNHGY, CDR2 SVAAGI. Trimming removed 2 bases from V and 7 bases from J; junction bases left unmatched: 6. This CDR3 is built from 15 residues.

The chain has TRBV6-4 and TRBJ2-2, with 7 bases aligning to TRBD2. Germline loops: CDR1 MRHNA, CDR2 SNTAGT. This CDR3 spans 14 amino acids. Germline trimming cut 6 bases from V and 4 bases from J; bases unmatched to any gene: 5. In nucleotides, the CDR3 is TGTGCCAGCAGCCAGACTAGCCTCACCGGGGAGCTGTTTTTT. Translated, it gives CASSQTSLTGELFF.

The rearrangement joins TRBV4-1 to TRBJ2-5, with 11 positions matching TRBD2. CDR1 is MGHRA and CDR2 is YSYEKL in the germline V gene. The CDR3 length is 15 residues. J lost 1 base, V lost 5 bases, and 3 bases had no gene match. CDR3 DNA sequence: TGCGCCAGCAGCTTAGGGACTAGCGGCCAAGAGACCCAGTACTTC. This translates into CASSLGTSGQETQYF.

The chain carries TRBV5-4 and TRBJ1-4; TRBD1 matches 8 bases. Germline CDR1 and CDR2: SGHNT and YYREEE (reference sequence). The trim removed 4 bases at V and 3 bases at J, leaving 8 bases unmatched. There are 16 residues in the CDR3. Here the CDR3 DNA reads TGTGCCAGCAGCCCCGCAGGGGGCACGTCTAATGAAAAACTGTTTTTT. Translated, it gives CASSPAGGTSNEKLFF.

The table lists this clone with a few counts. CDR3 sequence reads: CASSLETYREQFF. The CDR3 DNA reads TGTGCCAGCAGCTTAGAAACCTACAGAGAGCAGTTCTTC. This chain links TRBV11-3 with TRBJ2-1, with D unclear. The germline gives CDR1 SGHNT, CDR2 YENEEA. The CDR3 has 13 residues. The ends were cut back, 0 bases at V and 10 bases at J, with 10 bases in the middle.

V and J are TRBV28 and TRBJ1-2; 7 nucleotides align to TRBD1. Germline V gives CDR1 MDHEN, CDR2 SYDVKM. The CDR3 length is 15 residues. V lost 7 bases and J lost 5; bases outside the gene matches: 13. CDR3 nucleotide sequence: TGTGCCAGCATGGGACAGACGTCTTTATATTATGGCTACACCTTC. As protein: CASMGQTSLYYGYTF.

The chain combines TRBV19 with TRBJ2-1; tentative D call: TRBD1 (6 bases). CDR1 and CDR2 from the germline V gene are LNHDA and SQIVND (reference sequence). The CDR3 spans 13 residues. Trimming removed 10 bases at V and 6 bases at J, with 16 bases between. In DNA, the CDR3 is TGTGCCACGGGGACCCCGGACAGCAATGAGCAGTTCTTC. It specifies CATGTPDSNEQFF.

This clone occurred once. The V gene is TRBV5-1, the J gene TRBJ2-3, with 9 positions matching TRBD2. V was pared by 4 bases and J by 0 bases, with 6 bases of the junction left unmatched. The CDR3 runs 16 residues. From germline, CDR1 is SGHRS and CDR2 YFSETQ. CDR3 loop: CASSAGGLTSTDTQYF. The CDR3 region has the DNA TGCGCCAGCAGCGCGGGGGGGTTAACTAGCACAGATACGCAGTATTTT.

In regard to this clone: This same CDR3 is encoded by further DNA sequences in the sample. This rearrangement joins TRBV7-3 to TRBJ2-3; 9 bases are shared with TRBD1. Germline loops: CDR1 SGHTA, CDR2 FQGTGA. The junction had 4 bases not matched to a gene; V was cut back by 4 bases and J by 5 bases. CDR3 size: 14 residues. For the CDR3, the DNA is TGTGCCAGCAGCTCGACAGGGGGGGAAGATACGCAGTATTTT. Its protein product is CASSSTGGEDTQYF.

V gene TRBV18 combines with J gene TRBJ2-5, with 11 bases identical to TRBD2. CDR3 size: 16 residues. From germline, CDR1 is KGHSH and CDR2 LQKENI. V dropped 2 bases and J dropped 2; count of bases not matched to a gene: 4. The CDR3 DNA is TGTGCCAGCTCACCATCTAGCGGGGGGCGACAAGAGACCCAGTACTTC. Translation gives CASSPSSGGRQETQYF.

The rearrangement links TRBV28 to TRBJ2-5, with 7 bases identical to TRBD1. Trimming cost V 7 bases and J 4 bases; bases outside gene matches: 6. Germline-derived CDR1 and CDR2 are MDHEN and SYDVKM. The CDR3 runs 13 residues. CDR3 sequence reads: CASKPGGLETQYF. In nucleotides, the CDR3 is TGTGCCAGCAAACCAGGGGGTTTAGAGACCCAGTACTTC.

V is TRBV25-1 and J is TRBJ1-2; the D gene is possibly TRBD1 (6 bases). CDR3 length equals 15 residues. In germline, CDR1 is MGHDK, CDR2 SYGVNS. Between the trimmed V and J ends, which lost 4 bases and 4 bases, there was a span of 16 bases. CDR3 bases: TGTGCCAGCAGTGGGACAGAGACCCTTAGCTATGGCTACACCTTC. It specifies CASSGTETLSYGYTF.

CDR3 in amino acids: CASSVTAGPNEQFF. The CDR3 DNA reads TGTGCCAGCAGCGTAACAGCGGGCCCCAATGAGCAGTTCTTC. The V and J genes are TRBV9 and TRBJ2-1; perhaps TRBD2 as D (6 bases). The CDR3 runs 14 residues. V lost 1 base to trimming and J lost 6 bases, with 11 bases between them. The V gene's germline CDR1 is SGDLS and CDR2 YYNGEE.

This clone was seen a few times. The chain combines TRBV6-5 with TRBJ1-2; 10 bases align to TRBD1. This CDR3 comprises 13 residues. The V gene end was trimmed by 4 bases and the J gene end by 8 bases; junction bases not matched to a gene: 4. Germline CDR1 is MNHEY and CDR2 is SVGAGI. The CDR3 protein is CASSSGTGVGYTF. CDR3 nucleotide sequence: TGTGCCAGCAGTTCCGGGACAGGGGTCGGCTACACCTTC.

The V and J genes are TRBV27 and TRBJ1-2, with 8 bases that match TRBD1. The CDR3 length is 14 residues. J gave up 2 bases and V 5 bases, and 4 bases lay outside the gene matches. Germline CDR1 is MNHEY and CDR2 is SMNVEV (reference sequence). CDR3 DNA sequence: TGTGCCAGCAGTACGGACAGGGCCAACTATGGCTACACCTTC. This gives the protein CASSTDRANYGYTF.

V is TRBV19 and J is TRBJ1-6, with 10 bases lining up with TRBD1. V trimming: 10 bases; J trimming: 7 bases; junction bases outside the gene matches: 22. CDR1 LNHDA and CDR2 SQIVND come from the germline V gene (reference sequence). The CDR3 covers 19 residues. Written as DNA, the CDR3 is TGTGCCACGCAAGGACCGGGACAGGGGCCCCGAGTTGGGAATTCACCCCTCCACTTT. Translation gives CATQGPGQGPRVGNSPLHF.

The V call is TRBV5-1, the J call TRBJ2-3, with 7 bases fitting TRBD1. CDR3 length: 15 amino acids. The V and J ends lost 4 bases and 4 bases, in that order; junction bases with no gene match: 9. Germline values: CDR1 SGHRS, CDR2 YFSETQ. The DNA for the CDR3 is TGCGCCAGCAGCGCCCGACAGGGATCGTCAGATACGCAGTATTTT. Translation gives CASSARQGSSDTQYF.

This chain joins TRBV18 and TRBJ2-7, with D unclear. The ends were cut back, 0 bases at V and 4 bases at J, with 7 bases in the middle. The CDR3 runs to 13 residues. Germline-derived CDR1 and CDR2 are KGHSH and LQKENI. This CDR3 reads CASSPPSVYEQYF. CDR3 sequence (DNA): TGTGCCAGCTCACCACCGAGCGTATACGAGCAGTACTTC. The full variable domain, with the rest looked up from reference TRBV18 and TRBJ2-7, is NAGVMQNPRHLVRRRGQEARLRCSPMKGHSHVYWYRQLPEEGLKFMVYLQKENIIDESGMPKERFSAEFPKEGPSILRIQQVVRGDSAAYFCASSPPSVYEQYFGPGTRLTVT.